Listed below are T cell receptor beta chains from one sample, sequenced in a study of PD-1 blockade in classical Hodgkin lymphoma. Profiling relied on immunoSEQ multiplex PCR, and the TCRdb table lists in-frame clones only, not all of them. Of approximately 21,000 clones listed, approximately 90% were seen once; the top ten hold over 0.4%. The sequencing input was CD4+ T cells from blood. Receptor source: a human donor with classical Hodgkin lymphoma. The CDR3 runs from the conserved cysteine through the conserved F or W. D genes are given only for firm matches. Rows may omit the clone size; those that give it use once, few, many or a size class.

D,J,V,size,CDR3,DNA
NA,TRBJ1-2,TRBV5-1,NA,CASSLVGGEGNYGYTF,TGCGCCAGCAGCTTGGTAGGGGGAGAAGGCAACTATGGCTACACCTTC
TRBD2,TRBJ2-7,TRBV5-1,NA,CASSLTPSGPTYEQYF,TGCGCCAGCAGTCTTACCCCTAGCGGGCCGACCTACGAGCAGTACTTC
NA,TRBJ2-6,TRBV7-2,once,CASSFSTGANVLTF,TGTGCCAGCAGCTTCTCTACCGGGGCCAACGTCCTGACTTTC
NA,TRBJ2-7,TRBV15,once,CATSNGGNLIYEQYF,TGTGCCACCAGCAATGGGGGGAATCTAATCTACGAGCAGTACTTC
NA,TRBJ1-1,TRBV30,NA,CAWRVSRLVLSTEAFF,TGTGCCTGGAGGGTAAGTCGACTGGTTTTGAGCACTGAAGCTTTCTTT
NA,TRBJ1-1,TRBV30,NA,CACGHGNEAFF,TGTGCCTGCGGACACGGAAATGAAGCTTTCTTT
NA,TRBJ1-1,TRBV6-1,NA,CASSEVPSNRAFF,TGTGCCAGCAGTGAAGTCCCCTCTAACAGAGCTTTCTTT
NA,TRBJ2-2,TRBV19,NA,CASRGRTANTGELFF,TGTGCCAGTCGCGGAAGGACGGCGAACACCGGGGAGCTGTTTTTT
NA,TRBJ1-4,TRBV30,few,CAWSVLIQEKLFF,TGTGCCTGGAGCGTACTTATTCAGGAAAAACTGTTTTTT
NA,TRBJ2-3,TRBV4-1,NA,CASSQANGVIYF,TGCGCCAGCAGCCAAGCAAACGGGGTCATCTATTTT
TRBD1,TRBJ2-7,TRBV30,once,CAWKLPGTGWSDEQYF,TGTGCCTGGAAGCTCCCGGGGACAGGGTGGAGCGACGAGCAGTACTTC
NA,TRBJ2-1,TRBV7-9,NA,CASSLLASYNEQFF,TGTGCCAGCAGCCTACTAGCATCCTACAATGAGCAGTTCTTC
NA,TRBJ2-5,TRBV5-6,NA,CASSLEGGETQYF,TGTGCCAGCAGCTTGGAGGGCGGGGAGACCCAGTACTTC
TRBD1,TRBJ1-1,TRBV5-6,NA,CASSIPHGQGEAFF,TGTGCCAGCAGCATACCTCACGGACAGGGCGAAGCTTTCTTT
NA,TRBJ2-7,TRBV15,NA,CATSRQGSSYEQYF,TGTGCCACCAGCAGACAGGGTAGCTCCTACGAGCAGTACTTC
NA,TRBJ1-6,TRBV6-5,NA,CASSYYGSELGSPLHF,TGTGCCAGCAGTTATTACGGATCCGAATTAGGTTCACCCCTCCACTTT
NA,TRBJ2-6,TRBV19,once,CASSQTRGSGANVLTF,TGTGCCAGTAGTCAGACAAGGGGCTCTGGGGCCAACGTCCTGACTTTC
NA,TRBJ1-2,TRBV5-4,NA,CASSVGRVSGGYTF,TGTGCCAGCAGCGTCGGACGCGTTTCGGGGGGCTACACCTTC
NA,TRBJ2-7,TRBV27,NA,CASSSPVKFYEQYF,TGTGCCAGCAGTTCGCCCGTAAAGTTTTACGAGCAGTACTTC
TRBD2,TRBJ2-1,TRBV7-9,NA,CASSPPRAGGTNEQFF,TGTGCCAGCAGCCCGCCTAGAGCGGGGGGGACCAATGAGCAGTTCTTC
NA,TRBJ2-5,TRBV5-4,NA,CASSLEWAYQETQYF,TGTGCCAGCAGCTTGGAGTGGGCGTACCAAGAGACCCAGTACTTC
TRBD1,TRBJ2-5,TRBV7-8,NA,CASSVGQGETQYF,TGTGCCAGCAGCGTAGGACAGGGGGAGACCCAGTACTTC
TRBD2,TRBJ2-7,TRBV7-9,NA,CASRASGTFGEQYF,TGTGCCAGCAGGGCGAGCGGGACTTTTGGGGAGCAGTACTTC
TRBD2,TRBJ2-3,TRBV5-5,NA,CASSLTSGGDTQYF,TGTGCCAGCAGCTTGACTAGCGGGGGGGATACGCAGTATTTT
TRBD1,TRBJ1-2,TRBV5-1,NA,CASSLGTGLYYGYTF,TGCGCCAGCAGTCTCGGGACAGGGTTGTACTATGGCTACACCTTC
NA,TRBJ1-2,TRBV5-1,NA,CASSLQNGMDYGYTF,TGCGCCAGCAGCTTGCAGAACGGGATGGACTATGGCTACACCTTC
NA,TRBJ2-5,TRBV29-1,NA,CSGRNGGQYF,TGCAGCGGCCGTAACGGGGGCCAGTACTTC
NA,TRBJ2-1,TRBV4-2,NA,CASSQDIGPYEQFF,TGTGCCAGCAGCCAAGATATCGGGCCCTATGAGCAGTTCTTC
TRBD1,TRBJ1-1,TRBV29-1,NA,CIGTANTEAFF,TGCATCGGGACAGCGAACACTGAAGCTTTCTTT
NA,TRBJ1-3,TRBV7-8,NA,CASSSNRAGNTIYF,TGTGCCAGCAGCTCTAACAGGGCTGGAAACACCATATATTTT
NA,TRBJ2-2,TRBV9,NA,CASSVVPSNANTGELFF,TGTGCCAGCAGCGTAGTGCCCAGCAATGCGAACACCGGGGAGCTGTTTTTT
TRBD2,TRBJ2-7,TRBV7-8,NA,CASSWAAGAYEQYF,TGTGCCAGCAGCTGGGCAGCGGGGGCCTACGAGCAGTACTTC
TRBD2,TRBJ2-7,TRBV6-1,NA,CASRPWTSSYEQYF,TGTGCCAGCAGACCCTGGACTAGCTCCTACGAGCAGTACTTC
NA,TRBJ1-5,TRBV11-1,NA,CASSLHHNQPQHF,TGTGCCAGCAGCTTGCATCACAATCAGCCCCAGCATTTT
NA,TRBJ1-1,TRBV6-1,NA,CASSERNRNTEAFF,TGTGCCAGCAGTGAACGGAACAGGAACACTGAAGCTTTCTTT
NA,TRBJ1-5,TRBV19,NA,CASSRGGHPQHF,TGTGCCAGTTCCCGAGGGGGGCATCCCCAGCATTTT
NA,TRBJ1-4,TRBV2,NA,CASSLDRRGAKLFF,TGTGCCAGCAGCCTTGACAGGCGAGGGGCAAAACTGTTTTTT
NA,TRBJ2-7,TRBV27,NA,CASSSPDMAAYEQYF,TGTGCCAGCAGTTCCCCCGATATGGCGGCCTACGAGCAGTACTTC
NA,TRBJ2-5,TRBV4-2,NA,CASSLTPYQETQYF,TGTGCCAGCAGCCTCACCCCGTACCAAGAGACCCAGTACTTC
NA,TRBJ2-5,TRBV10-3,NA,CAISDGQLETQYF,TGTGCCATCAGTGATGGGCAGCTAGAGACCCAGTACTTC
TRBD1,TRBJ2-1,TRBV4-2,once,CASSPGDRKDNEQFF,TGTGCCAGCAGCCCGGGGGACAGGAAGGACAATGAGCAGTTCTTC
NA,TRBJ2-2,TRBV28,NA,CASRPSNTGELFF,TGTGCCAGCAGACCCTCAAACACCGGGGAGCTGTTTTTT
NA,TRBJ2-5,TRBV6-6,NA,CASSYSGQETQYF,TGTGCCAGCAGTTACTCGGGCCAAGAGACCCAGTACTTC
NA,TRBJ1-1,TRBV7-3,NA,CASSSGSLADNTEAFF,TGTGCCAGCAGCTCAGGGAGTCTGGCGGACAACACTGAAGCTTTCTTT
NA,TRBJ2-6,TRBV2,NA,CASSEDLPGANVLTF,TGTGCCAGCAGTGAAGACCTCCCTGGGGCCAACGTCCTGACTTTC
NA,TRBJ1-6,TRBV7-3,NA,CASSSTGWNSPLHF,TGTGCCAGCAGCTCTACAGGGTGGAATTCACCCCTCCACTTT
TRBD2,TRBJ2-3,TRBV5-6,NA,CASSSLAGTDTQYF,TGTGCCAGCAGCTCGTTAGCGGGAACAGATACGCAGTATTTT
NA,TRBJ1-1,TRBV6-1,once,CASSEQGNTEAFF,TGTGCCAGCAGTGAACAGGGGAACACTGAAGCTTTCTTT